A selection of T cell receptor beta chains follows, all from one sample in a study of T cell repertoires in cytomegalovirus infection. TCRdb analysed the reads with MiXCR anew, one entry per CDR3 protein. The top ten hold around an eighth of the sample, which has approximately 1,000,000 distinct CDR3 sequences, approximately 30% seen once. The antigens for these receptors are not known. The sequencing used cultured CD8+ T cells from PBMCs, collected from culture after CMV antigen stimulation. All receptors derive from a human donor in good health (CMV status not recorded). Some clones in this sample may be carry-over from other donors' samples. CDR3s include the opening cysteine and the closing phenylalanine or tryptophan. The order of the fields is clone size, CDR3 length, V gene, J gene, D gene, CDR3 protein, CDR3 DNA. A D gene is named only where the DNA matches it firmly. The listing skips clone size in some rows; elsewhere it reads once, few, many or a size class.

clone size: .
CDR3 length: 15
V gene: TRBV20-1
J gene: TRBJ1-5
D gene: .
CDR3 protein: CSASFPGTFHQPQHF
CDR3 DNA: TGCAGTGCTAGCTTCCCGGGGACATTCCATCAGCCCCAGCATTTT

clone size: .
CDR3 length: 18
V gene: TRBV4-3
J gene: TRBJ2-1
D gene: TRBD2
CDR3 protein: CASSPGLAGGPGLFEQFF
CDR3 DNA: TGCGCCAGCAGCCCCGGACTAGCGGGGGGGCCCGGATTATTTGAGCAGTTCTTC

clone size: few
CDR3 length: 17
V gene: TRBV7-2
J gene: TRBJ2-2
D gene: TRBD2
CDR3 protein: CASSPGSGGENTGELFF
CDR3 DNA: TGTGCCAGCAGCCCGGGGAGCGGGGGGGAAAACACCGGGGAGCTGTTTTTT

clone size: .
CDR3 length: 18
V gene: TRBV6-1
J gene: TRBJ2-3
D gene: .
CDR3 protein: CASSHPEWDITSTDTQYF
CDR3 DNA: TGTGCCAGCAGTCATCCGGAATGGGACATAACTAGCACAGATACGCAGTATTTT

clone size: many
CDR3 length: 14
V gene: TRBV7-6
J gene: TRBJ2-1
D gene: .
CDR3 protein: CASSITGTDGGQFF
CDR3 DNA: TGTGCCAGCAGCATAACCGGGACAGACGGGGGGCAGTTCTTC

clone size: few
CDR3 length: 14
V gene: TRBV19
J gene: TRBJ1-5
D gene: .
CDR3 protein: CASSRGYSNQPQHF
CDR3 DNA: TGTGCCAGTAGTAGGGGGTATAGCAATCAGCCCCAGCATTTT

clone size: few
CDR3 length: 17
V gene: TRBV7-6
J gene: TRBJ2-5
D gene: TRBD2
CDR3 protein: CASRPPGGRGGGETQYF
CDR3 DNA: TGTGCCAGCAGGCCCCCTGGTGGGCGGGGGGGCGGAGAGACCCAGTACTTC

clone size: few
CDR3 length: 12
V gene: TRBV2
J gene: TRBJ1-1
D gene: .
CDR3 protein: CASREVNPEAFF
CDR3 DNA: TGTGCCAGCAGGGAAGTCAATCCTGAAGCTTTCTTT

clone size: .
CDR3 length: 16
V gene: TRBV14
J gene: TRBJ1-2
D gene: TRBD1
CDR3 protein: CASSQDRRGDSYGYTF
CDR3 DNA: TGTGCCAGCAGCCAAGATCGAAGAGGGGACAGCTATGGCTACACCTTC

clone size: .
CDR3 length: 14
V gene: TRBV27
J gene: TRBJ2-7
D gene: TRBD2
CDR3 protein: CASRLAALSYEQYF
CDR3 DNA: TGTGCCAGCAGACTAGCGGCCCTCTCCTACGAGCAGTACTTC

clone size: many
CDR3 length: 16
V gene: TRBV7-8
J gene: TRBJ1-6
D gene: .
CDR3 protein: CASSLEIRIPIKALHF
CDR3 DNA: TGTGCCAGCAGCCTAGAAATTCGTATCCCAATTAAGGCCCTCCACTTT

clone size: .
CDR3 length: 17
V gene: TRBV6-6
J gene: TRBJ2-2
D gene: TRBD1
CDR3 protein: CASSYPRDRADTGELFF
CDR3 DNA: TGTGCCAGCAGTTACCCCCGGGACAGGGCGGACACCGGGGAGCTGTTTTTT

clone size: few
CDR3 length: 16
V gene: TRBV7-9
J gene: TRBJ2-3
D gene: TRBD2
CDR3 protein: CASIRLAGGLTDTQYF
CDR3 DNA: TGTGCCAGCATCCGACTAGCGGGGGGGCTCACAGATACGCAGTATTTT

clone size: many
CDR3 length: 14
V gene: TRBV7-2
J gene: TRBJ2-7
D gene: .
CDR3 protein: CASSLEPPSYEQYF
CDR3 DNA: TGTGCCAGCAGCTTAGAACCGCCCTCCTACGAGCAGTACTTC

clone size: .
CDR3 length: 16
V gene: TRBV20-1
J gene: TRBJ1-2
D gene: .
CDR3 protein: CSARPLYLDSNYGYTF
CDR3 DNA: TGCAGTGCTAGACCCCTTTACCTGGACAGCAACTATGGCTACACCTTC

clone size: many
CDR3 length: 16
V gene: TRBV6-1
J gene: TRBJ2-1
D gene: .
CDR3 protein: CASSEDRWGSYNEQFF
CDR3 DNA: TGTGCCAGCAGTGAAGACAGGTGGGGCTCCTACAATGAGCAGTTCTTC

clone size: few
CDR3 length: 14
V gene: TRBV4-1
J gene: TRBJ1-1
D gene: .
CDR3 protein: CASSLQDRNTEAFF
CDR3 DNA: TGCGCCAGCAGCCTCCAGGACAGAAACACTGAAGCTTTCTTT

clone size: .
CDR3 length: 14
V gene: TRBV6-6
J gene: TRBJ1-1
D gene: TRBD1
CDR3 protein: CASTPRQGVTEAFF
CDR3 DNA: TGTGCCAGCACCCCTAGACAGGGTGTCACTGAAGCTTTCTTT

clone size: .
CDR3 length: 12
V gene: TRBV15
J gene: TRBJ2-2
D gene: .
CDR3 protein: CATGRDTGELFF
CDR3 DNA: TGTGCCACCGGGAGAGACACCGGGGAGCTGTTTTTT

clone size: few
CDR3 length: 15
V gene: TRBV20-1
J gene: TRBJ2-3
D gene: .
CDR3 protein: CSARGEIKAPYTQYF
CDR3 DNA: TGCAGTGCTAGAGGAGAAATTAAGGCCCCATATACGCAGTATTTT

clone size: .
CDR3 length: 16
V gene: TRBV9
J gene: TRBJ2-2
D gene: .
CDR3 protein: CASSVFLTLNTGELFF
CDR3 DNA: TGTGCCAGCAGCGTCTTCTTGACCCTCAACACCGGGGAGCTGTTTTTT

clone size: .
CDR3 length: 15
V gene: TRBV7-3
J gene: TRBJ2-3
D gene: .
CDR3 protein: CASSPLGGHADTQYF
CDR3 DNA: TGTGCCAGCAGCCCTCTGGGGGGGCATGCAGATACGCAGTATTTT

clone size: .
CDR3 length: 14
V gene: TRBV19
J gene: TRBJ2-7
D gene: .
CDR3 protein: CGSSYGGSTYEQYF
CDR3 DNA: TGTGGCAGTAGTTATGGGGGGTCGACCTACGAGCAGTACTTC

clone size: .
CDR3 length: 14
V gene: TRBV5-6
J gene: TRBJ1-5
D gene: .
CDR3 protein: CASSLRLSNQPQHF
CDR3 DNA: TGTGCCAGCAGCTTGCGTCTTAGCAATCAGCCCCAGCATTTT

clone size: .
CDR3 length: 14
V gene: TRBV7-9
J gene: TRBJ1-1
D gene: .
CDR3 protein: CASSPRSYSAEAFF
CDR3 DNA: TGTGCCAGCAGCCCTAGGTCTTACAGCGCTGAAGCTTTCTTT

clone size: few
CDR3 length: 18
V gene: TRBV2
J gene: TRBJ2-6
D gene: TRBD1
CDR3 protein: CASSESRDRGFGANVLTF
CDR3 DNA: TGTGCCAGCAGTGAGAGCCGGGACAGGGGCTTTGGGGCCAACGTCCTGACTTTC